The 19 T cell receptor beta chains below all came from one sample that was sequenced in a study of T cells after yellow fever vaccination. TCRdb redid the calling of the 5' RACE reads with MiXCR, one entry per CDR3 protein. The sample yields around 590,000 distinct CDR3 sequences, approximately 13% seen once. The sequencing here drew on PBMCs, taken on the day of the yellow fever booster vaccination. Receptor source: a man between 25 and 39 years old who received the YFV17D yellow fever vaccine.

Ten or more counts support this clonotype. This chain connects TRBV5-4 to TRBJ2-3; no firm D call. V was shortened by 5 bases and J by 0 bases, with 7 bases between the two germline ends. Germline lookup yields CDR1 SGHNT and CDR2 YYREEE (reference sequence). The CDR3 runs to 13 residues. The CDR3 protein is CASSLSSTDTQYF. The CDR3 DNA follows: TGTGCCAGCAGTTTATCTAGCACAGATACGCAGTATTTT.

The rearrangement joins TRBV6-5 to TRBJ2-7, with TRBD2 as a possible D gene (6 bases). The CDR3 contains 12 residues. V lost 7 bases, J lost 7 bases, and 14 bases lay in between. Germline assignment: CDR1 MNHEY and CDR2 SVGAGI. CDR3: CASISQAGEQYF. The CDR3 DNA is TGTGCCAGCATTTCCCAGGCGGGGGAGCAGTACTTC.

CDR3 loop: CASSLGQGSYNQPQHF. The CDR3 DNA reads TGTGCCAGCAGCTTAGGACAGGGGAGCTACAATCAGCCCCAGCATTTT. V gene TRBV7-9 combines with J gene TRBJ1-5; 8 positions agree with TRBD1. Trimming at V came to 1 base and at J to 3 bases, leaving 5 bases not matched to a gene. Germline V gives CDR1 SEHNR, CDR2 FQNEAQ (reference sequence). This CDR3 comprises 16 residues.

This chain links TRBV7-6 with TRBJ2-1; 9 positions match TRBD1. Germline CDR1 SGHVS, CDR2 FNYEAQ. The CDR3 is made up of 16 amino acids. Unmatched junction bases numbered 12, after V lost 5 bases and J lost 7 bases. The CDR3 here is CASSPTAGTGTNEQFF. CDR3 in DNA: TGTGCCAGCAGCCCAACCGCCGGGACAGGGACGAATGAGCAGTTCTTC.

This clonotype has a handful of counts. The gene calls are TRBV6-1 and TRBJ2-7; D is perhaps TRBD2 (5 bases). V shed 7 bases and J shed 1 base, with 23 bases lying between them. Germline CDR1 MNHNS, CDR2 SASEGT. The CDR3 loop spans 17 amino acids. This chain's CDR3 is CASTVGRGPRVSYEQYF. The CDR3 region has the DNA TGTGCCAGCACCGTCGGTAGAGGGCCTCGTGTTTCCTACGAGCAGTACTTC.

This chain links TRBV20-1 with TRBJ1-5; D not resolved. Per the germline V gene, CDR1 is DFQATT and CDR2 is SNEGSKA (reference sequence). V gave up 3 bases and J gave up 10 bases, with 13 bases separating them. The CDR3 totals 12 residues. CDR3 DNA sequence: TGCAGTGCTAGCCGAGGTCAGGATCCCCAGCATTTT. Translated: CSASRGQDPQHF.

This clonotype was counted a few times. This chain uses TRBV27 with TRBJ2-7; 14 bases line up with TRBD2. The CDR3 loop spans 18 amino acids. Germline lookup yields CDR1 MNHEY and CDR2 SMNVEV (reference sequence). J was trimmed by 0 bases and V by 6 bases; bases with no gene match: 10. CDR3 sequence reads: CASSSGLAGEVISYEQYF. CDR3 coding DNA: TGTGCCAGCAGCTCGGGACTAGCGGGAGAGGTTATCTCCTACGAGCAGTACTTC.

CDR3 bases: TGTGCCAGCAGTAATTTCTCGCCAAGGGACACTGAAGCTTTCTTT. This codes for CASSNFSPRDTEAFF. The chain couples TRBV27 to TRBJ1-1; D is uncertain. The CDR3 loop spans 15 amino acids. Germline CDR1 reads MNHEY; CDR2 reads SMNVEV (reference sequence). The V end lost 5 bases, the J end lost 3 bases, and 16 bases lay between the germline ends.

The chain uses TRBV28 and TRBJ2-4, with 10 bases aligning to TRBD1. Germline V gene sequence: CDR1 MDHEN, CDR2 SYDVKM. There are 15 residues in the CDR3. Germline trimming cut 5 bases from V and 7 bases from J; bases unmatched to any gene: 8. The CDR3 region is CASSLLGQGTNIQYF. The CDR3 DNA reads TGTGCCAGCAGTCTTCTGGGACAGGGGACGAACATTCAGTACTTC.

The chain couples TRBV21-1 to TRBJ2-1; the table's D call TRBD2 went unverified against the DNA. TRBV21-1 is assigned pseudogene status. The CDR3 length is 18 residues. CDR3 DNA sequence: TGTGCCAGCACCAAAACTAGCGGGAGCTTTACGGTCTACAATGAGCAGTTCTTC. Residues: CASTKTSGSFTVYNEQFF.

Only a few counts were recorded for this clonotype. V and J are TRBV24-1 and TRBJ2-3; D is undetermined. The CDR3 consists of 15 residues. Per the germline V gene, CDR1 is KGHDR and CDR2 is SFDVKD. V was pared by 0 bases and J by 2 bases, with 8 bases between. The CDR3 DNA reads TGTGCCACCAGTGATTTGGGGGAAGACACAGATACGCAGTATTTT. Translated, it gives CATSDLGEDTDTQYF.

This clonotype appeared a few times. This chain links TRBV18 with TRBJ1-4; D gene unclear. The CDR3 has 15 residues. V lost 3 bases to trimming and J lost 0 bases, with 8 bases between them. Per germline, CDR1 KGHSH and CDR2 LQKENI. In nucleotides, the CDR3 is TGTGCCAGCTCACCCGGTGACTCAACTAATGAAAAACTGTTTTTT. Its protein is CASSPGDSTNEKLFF.

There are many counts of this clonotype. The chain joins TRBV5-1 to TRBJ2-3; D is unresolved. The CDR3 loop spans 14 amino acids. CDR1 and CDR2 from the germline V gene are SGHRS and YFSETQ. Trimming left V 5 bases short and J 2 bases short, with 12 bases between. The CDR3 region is CASSSRADTDTQYF. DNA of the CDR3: TGCGCCAGCAGTTCAAGGGCCGACACAGATACGCAGTATTTT.

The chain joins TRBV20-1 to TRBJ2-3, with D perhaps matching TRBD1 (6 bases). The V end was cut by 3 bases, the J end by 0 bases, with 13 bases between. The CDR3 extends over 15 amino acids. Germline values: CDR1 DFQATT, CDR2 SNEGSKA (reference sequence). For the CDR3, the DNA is TGCAGTGCTAGGAGACCTAGGGGGAGCACAGATACGCAGTATTTT. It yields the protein CSARRPRGSTDTQYF.

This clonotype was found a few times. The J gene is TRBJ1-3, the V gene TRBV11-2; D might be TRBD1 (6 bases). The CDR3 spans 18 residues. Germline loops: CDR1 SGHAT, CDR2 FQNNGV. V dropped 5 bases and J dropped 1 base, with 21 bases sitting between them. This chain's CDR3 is CASSVPTGLKASGNTIYF. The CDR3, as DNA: TGTGCCAGCAGCGTACCCACAGGGCTAAAAGCGTCTGGAAACACCATATATTTT.

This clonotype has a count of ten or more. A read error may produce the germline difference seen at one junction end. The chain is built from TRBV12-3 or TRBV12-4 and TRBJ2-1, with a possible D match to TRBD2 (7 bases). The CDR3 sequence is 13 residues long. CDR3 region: CACREGVGNEQFF. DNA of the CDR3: TGTGCCTGCAGGGAGGGGGTGGGGAATGAGCAGTTCTTC.

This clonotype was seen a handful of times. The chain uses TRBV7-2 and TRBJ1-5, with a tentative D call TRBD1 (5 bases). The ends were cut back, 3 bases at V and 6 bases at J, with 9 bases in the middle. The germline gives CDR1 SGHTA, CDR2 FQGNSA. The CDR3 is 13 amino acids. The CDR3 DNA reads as TGTGCCAGCAGCTTCGGGGGTGGTCAGCCCCAGCATTTT. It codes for CASSFGGGQPQHF.

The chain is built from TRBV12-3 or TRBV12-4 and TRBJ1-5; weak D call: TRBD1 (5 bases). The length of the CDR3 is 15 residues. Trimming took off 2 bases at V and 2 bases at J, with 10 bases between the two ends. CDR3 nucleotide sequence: TGTGCCAGCAGTTTAAACCAGGGCGGCAATCAGCCCCAGCATTTT. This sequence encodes CASSLNQGGNQPQHF.

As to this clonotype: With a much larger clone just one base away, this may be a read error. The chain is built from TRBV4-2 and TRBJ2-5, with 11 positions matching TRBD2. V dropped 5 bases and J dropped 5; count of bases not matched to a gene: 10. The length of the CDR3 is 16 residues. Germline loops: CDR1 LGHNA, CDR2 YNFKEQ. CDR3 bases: TGTGCCAGCAGCGCTGGCCTTCTAGCGGGAGGTGAGACCCAGTACTTC. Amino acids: CASSAGLLAGGETQYF.